Detailed here is one TCR beta chain. Its specificity is unknown. The sample is drawn from a study of cytomegalovirus exposure and HLA in healthy donors. Findings and caveats of the study: It was confirmed in vitro that a few of the CMV-associated chains were specific for CMV antigens. The TCR clusters that emerged in the first cohort tended, a later analysis found, to co-occur in the approximately 110 validation repertoires. The study put 150 or so TCR beta chains on its list as cytomegalovirus-associated.

Only in-frame clones appear in the TCRdb table, and some are missing; sequencing was by immunoSEQ multiplex PCR. Seen here are more than 85,000 clones, approximately 90% observed once, and the top ten hold over 3%. V lost 4 bases to trimming and J lost 0 bases; unmatched junction nucleotides: 4. The CDR3 covers 16 residues. The germline V gene has CDR1 MDHEN and CDR2 SYDVKM. Sequencing was done on a sample of PBMCs. The TCR was taken from a woman between 18 and 29 years old in good health and CMV-seropositive. This rearrangement joins TRBV28 to TRBJ2-3; 10 nucleotides match TRBD2. CDR3: CASSSQTSGSTDTQYF. As DNA, the CDR3 is TGTGCCAGCAGTTCCCAGACTAGCGGGAGCACAGATACGCAGTATTTT.